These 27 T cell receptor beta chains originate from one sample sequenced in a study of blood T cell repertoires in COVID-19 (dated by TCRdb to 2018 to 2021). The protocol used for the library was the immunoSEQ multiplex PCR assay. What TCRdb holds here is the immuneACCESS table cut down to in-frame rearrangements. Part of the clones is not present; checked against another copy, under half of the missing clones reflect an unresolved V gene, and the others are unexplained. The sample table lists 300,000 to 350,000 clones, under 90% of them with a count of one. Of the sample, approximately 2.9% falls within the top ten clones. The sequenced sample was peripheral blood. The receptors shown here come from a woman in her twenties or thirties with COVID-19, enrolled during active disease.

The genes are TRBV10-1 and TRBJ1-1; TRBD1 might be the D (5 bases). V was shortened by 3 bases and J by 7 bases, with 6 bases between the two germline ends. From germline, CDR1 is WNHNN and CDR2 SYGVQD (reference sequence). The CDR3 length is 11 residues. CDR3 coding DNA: TGCGCCAGCAGTGACGGGGGTGAAGCTTTCTTT. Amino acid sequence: CASSDGGEAFF.

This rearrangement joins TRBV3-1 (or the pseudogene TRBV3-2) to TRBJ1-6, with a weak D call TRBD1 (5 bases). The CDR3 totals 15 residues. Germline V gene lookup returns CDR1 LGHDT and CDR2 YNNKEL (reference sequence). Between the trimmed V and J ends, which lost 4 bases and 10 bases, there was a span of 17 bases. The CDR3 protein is CASSREGRVGSPLHF. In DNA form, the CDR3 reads TGTGCCAGCAGCCGTGAGGGGAGGGTGGGATCACCCCTCCACTTT.

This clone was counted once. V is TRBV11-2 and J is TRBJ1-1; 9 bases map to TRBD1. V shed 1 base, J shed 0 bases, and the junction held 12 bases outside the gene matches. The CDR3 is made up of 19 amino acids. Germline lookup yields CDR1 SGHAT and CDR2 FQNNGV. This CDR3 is CASSLAHPGQGYMNTEAFF. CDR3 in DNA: TGTGCCAGCAGCTTAGCTCACCCGGGACAGGGATACATGAACACTGAAGCTTTCTTT.

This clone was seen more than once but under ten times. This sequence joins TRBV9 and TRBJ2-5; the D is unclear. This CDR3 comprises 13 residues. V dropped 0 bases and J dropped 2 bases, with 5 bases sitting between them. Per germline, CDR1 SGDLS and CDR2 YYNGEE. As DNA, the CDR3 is TGTGCCAGCAGCGTAGCCACACAAGAGACCCAGTACTTC. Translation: CASSVATQETQYF.

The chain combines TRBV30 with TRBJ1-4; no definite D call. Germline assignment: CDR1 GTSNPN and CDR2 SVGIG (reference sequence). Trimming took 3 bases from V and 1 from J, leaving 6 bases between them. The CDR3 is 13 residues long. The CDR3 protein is CAWRRGTNEKLFF. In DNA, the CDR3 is TGTGCCTGGAGGAGAGGAACTAATGAAAAACTGTTTTTT.

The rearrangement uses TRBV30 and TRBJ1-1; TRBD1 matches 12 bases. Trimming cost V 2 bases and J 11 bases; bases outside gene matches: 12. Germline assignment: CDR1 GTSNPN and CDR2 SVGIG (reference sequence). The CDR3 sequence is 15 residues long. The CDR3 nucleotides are TGTGCCTGGAGTTTTTCCGGGACAGGGGGCTATGGGGCTTTCTTT. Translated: CAWSFSGTGGYGAFF.

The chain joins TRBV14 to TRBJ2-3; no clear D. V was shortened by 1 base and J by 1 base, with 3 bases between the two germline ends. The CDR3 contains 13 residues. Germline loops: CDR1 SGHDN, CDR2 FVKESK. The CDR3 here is CASSQVGTDTQYF. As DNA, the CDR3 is TGTGCCAGCAGCCAAGTCGGCACAGATACGCAGTATTTT.

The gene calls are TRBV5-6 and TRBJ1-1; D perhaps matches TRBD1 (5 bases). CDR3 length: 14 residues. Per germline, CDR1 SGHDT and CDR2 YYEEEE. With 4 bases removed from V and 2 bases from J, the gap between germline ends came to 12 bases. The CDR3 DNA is TGTGCCAGCAGCGTGATAGACAGTAACACTGAAGCTTTCTTT. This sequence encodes CASSVIDSNTEAFF.

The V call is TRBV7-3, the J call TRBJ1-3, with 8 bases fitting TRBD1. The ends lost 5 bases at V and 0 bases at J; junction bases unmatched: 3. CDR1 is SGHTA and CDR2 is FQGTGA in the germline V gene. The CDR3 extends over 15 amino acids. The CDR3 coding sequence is TGTGCCAGCAGCGTGGGGACAGGCTCTGGAAACACCATATATTTT. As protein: CASSVGTGSGNTIYF.

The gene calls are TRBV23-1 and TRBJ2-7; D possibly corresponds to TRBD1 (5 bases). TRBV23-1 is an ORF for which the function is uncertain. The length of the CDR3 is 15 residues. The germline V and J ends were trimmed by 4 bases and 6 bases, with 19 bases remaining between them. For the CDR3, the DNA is TGCGCCAGCAGTCTGAAAGGGGATACTGGCGGCGAGCAGTACTTC. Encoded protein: CASSLKGDTGGEQYF.

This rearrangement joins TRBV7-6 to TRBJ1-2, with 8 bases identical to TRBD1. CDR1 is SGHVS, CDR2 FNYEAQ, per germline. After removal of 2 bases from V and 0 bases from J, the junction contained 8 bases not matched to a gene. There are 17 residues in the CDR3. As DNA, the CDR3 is TGTGCCAGCAGCTTATATACGGACAGGGCTTCTAACTATGGCTACACCTTC. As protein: CASSLYTDRASNYGYTF.

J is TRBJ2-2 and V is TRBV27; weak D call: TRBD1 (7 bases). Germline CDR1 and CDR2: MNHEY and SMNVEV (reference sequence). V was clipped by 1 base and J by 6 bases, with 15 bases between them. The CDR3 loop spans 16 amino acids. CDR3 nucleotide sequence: TGTGCCAGCAGTTTATTGGGCAGGGGGGCGCCCGGGGAGCTGTTTTTT. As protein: CASSLLGRGAPGELFF.

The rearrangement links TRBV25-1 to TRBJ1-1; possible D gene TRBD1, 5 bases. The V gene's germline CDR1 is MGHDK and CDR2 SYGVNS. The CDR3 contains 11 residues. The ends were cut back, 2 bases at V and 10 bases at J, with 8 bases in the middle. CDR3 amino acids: CASSEGGGAFF. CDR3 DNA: TGTGCCAGCAGTGAAGGGGGGGGAGCTTTCTTT.

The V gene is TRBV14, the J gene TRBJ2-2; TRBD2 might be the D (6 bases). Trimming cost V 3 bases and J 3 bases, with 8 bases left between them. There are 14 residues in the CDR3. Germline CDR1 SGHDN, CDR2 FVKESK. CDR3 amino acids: CASSQGRYTGELFF. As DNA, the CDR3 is TGTGCCAGCAGCCAGGGGAGGTACACCGGGGAGCTGTTTTTT. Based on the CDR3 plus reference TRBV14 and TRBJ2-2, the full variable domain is EAGVTQFPSHSVIEKGQTVTLRCDPISGHDNLYWYRRVMGKEIKFLLHFVKESKQDESGMPNNRFLAERTGGTYSTLKVQPAELEDSGVYFCASSQGRYTGELFFGEGSRLTVL.

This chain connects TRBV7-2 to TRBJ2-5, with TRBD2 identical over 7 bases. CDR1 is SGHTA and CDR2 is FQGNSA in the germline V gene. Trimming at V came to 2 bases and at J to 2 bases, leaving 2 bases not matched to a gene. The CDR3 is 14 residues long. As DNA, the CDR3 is TGTGCCAGCAGCTTATTGGGACTACAAGAGACCCAGTACTTC. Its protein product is CASSLLGLQETQYF.

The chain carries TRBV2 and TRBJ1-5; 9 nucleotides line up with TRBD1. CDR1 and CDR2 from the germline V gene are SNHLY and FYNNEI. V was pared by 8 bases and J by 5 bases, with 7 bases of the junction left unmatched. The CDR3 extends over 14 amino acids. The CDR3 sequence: CASGKDRGYQPQHF. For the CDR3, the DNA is TGTGCCAGCGGGAAGGACAGGGGTTATCAGCCCCAGCATTTT.

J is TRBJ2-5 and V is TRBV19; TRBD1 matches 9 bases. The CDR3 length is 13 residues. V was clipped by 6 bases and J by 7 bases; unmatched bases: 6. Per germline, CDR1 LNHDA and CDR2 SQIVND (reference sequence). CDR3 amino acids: CASSGQGRTTQYF. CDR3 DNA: TGTGCCAGTAGCGGACAGGGGAGAACGACCCAGTACTTC.

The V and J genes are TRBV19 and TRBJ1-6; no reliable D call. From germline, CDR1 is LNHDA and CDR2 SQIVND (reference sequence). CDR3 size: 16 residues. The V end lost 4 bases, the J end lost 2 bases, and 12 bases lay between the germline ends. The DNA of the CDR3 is TGTGCCAGTAGTACTCTGACAAGAGCCTATAATTCACCCCTCCACTTT. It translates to CASSTLTRAYNSPLHF.

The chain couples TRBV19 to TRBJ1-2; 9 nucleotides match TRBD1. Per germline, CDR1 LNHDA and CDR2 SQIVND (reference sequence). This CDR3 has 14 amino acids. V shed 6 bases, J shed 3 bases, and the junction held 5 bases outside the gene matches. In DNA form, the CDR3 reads TGTGCCAGTAGACGGACAGGGGATTACTATGGCTACACCTTC. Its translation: CASRRTGDYYGYTF.

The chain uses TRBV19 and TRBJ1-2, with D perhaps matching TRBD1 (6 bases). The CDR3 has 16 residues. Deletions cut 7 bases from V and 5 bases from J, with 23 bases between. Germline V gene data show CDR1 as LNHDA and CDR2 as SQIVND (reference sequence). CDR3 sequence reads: CASKAVRDKPRYGYTF. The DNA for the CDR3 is TGTGCCAGTAAAGCGGTCCGGGACAAGCCTAGATATGGCTACACCTTC. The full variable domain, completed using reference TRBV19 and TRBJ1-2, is DGGITQSPKYLFRKEGQNVTLSCEQNLNHDAMYWYRQDPGQGLRLIYYSQIVNDFQKGDIAEGYSVSREKKESFPLTVTSAQKNPTAFYLCASKAVRDKPRYGYTFGSGTRLTVV.

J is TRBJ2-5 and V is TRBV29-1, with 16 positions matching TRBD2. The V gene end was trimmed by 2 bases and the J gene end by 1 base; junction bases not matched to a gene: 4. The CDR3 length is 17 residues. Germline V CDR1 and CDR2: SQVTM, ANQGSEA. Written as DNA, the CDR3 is TGCAGCGTTGAACTGGGACTAGCGGGAGGGCTCCAAGAGACCCAGTACTTC. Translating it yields CSVELGLAGGLQETQYF.

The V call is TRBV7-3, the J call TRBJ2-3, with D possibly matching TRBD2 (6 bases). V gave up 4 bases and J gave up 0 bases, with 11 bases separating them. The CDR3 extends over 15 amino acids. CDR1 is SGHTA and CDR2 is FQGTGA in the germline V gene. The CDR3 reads CASSSGAGSTDTQYF. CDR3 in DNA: TGTGCCAGCAGCTCTGGAGCGGGTAGCACAGATACGCAGTATTTT.

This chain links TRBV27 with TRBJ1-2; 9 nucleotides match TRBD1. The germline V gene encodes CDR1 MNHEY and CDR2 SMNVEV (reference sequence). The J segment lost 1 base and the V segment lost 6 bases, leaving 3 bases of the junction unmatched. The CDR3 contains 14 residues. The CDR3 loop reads CASRPGQGNYGYTF. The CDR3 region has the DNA TGTGCCAGCAGGCCGGGACAGGGTAACTATGGCTACACCTTC.

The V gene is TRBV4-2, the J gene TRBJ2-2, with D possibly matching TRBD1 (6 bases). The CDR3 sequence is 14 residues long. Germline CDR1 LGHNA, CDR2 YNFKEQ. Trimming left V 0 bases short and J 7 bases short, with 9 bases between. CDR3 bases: TGTGCCAGCAGCCAAGACAGGGGCGTCGGGGAGCTGTTTTTT. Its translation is CASSQDRGVGELFF.

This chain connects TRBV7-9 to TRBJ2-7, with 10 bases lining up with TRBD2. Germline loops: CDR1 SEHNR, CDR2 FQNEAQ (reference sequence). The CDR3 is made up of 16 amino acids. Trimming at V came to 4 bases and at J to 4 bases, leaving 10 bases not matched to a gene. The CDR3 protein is CASSSSGLAAPYEQYF. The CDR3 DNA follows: TGTGCCAGCAGCTCATCCGGACTAGCGGCGCCATACGAGCAGTACTTC.

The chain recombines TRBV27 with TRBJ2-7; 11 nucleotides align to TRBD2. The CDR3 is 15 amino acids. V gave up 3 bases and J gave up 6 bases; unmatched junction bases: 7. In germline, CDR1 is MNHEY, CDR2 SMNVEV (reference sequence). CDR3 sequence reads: CASSFRELAGGEQYF. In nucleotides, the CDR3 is TGTGCCAGCAGTTTCAGGGAGCTAGCGGGAGGCGAGCAGTACTTC.

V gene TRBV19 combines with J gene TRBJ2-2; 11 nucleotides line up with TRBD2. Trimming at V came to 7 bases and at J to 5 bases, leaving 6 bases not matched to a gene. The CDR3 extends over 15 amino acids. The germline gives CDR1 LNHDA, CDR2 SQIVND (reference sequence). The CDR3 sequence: CASTPSGRNTGELFF. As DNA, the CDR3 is TGTGCCAGTACCCCTAGCGGGAGGAATACCGGGGAGCTGTTTTTT.